This T cell receptor beta chain was sequenced in a study of cytomegalovirus exposure and HLA in healthy donors. With regard to this clone: The antigen is not known.

The study ran its PCR with 60 Vbeta and 13 Jbeta primers. The assay was immunoSEQ multiplex PCR, and TCRdb's table has in-frame clones only and misses some. The sample carries over 120,000 clones, 60% to 75% recorded once. General study results and limits: Sequencing depth across donors, presence/absence analyses assumed, was roughly uniform.

In germline, CDR1 is SNHLY, CDR2 FYNNEI. V lost 6 bases and J 2 bases, leaving 7 bases between the germline ends. The CDR3 has 13 residues. This chain links TRBV2 with TRBJ1-4; tentatively, D is TRBD1 (5 bases). Sequencing used PBMCs. The receptor's source is a man under 40 in good health and CMV-seronegative. In DNA form, the CDR3 reads TGTGCCAGCAGCAGGGTTACTAATGAAAAACTGTTTTTT. It codes for CASSRVTNEKLFF.